The 24 T cell receptor beta chains in this list originate from one sample, sequenced in a study of cytomegalovirus exposure and HLA in healthy donors. Both 60 Vbeta primers and 13 Jbeta primers went into the PCR. TCRdb keeps only in-frame clones here, not all; method: immunoSEQ multiplex PCR. The sample contains nearly 65,000 clones, approximately 73% of which appear only once. The specimen sequenced was PBMCs. The receptors were gathered from a man aged 50 to 59 in good health and CMV-seronegative.

The chain uses TRBV9 and TRBJ1-5; D call uncertain. The V gene's germline CDR1 is SGDLS and CDR2 YYNGEE. The CDR3 is made up of 13 amino acids. V shed 4 bases and J shed 2 bases, with 7 bases lying between them. Written as DNA, the CDR3 is TGTGCCAGCAGCCGCCGAGGCAATCAGCCCCAGCATTTT. It codes for CASSRRGNQPQHF.

The chain combines TRBV5-4 with TRBJ1-2; 8 positions agree with TRBD1. In germline, CDR1 is SGHNT, CDR2 YYREEE (reference sequence). CDR3 length: 14 residues. The V gene end was trimmed by 4 bases and the J gene end by 4 bases; junction bases not matched to a gene: 6. In DNA, the CDR3 is TGTGCCAGCAGCACCGGGACAGGACGCTATGGCTACACCTTC. Translating it yields CASSTGTGRYGYTF.

This chain joins TRBV5-6 and TRBJ2-4, with a possible D match to TRBD2 (6 bases). The V end was cut by 1 base, the J end by 4 bases, with 15 bases between. The CDR3 extends over 16 amino acids. CDR1 and CDR2 (germline): SGHDT, YYEEEE. The CDR3 loop is CASSLTAGPIKNIQYF. CDR3 coding DNA: TGTGCCAGCAGCTTGACTGCGGGGCCGATTAAAAACATTCAGTACTTC. Together with reference TRBV5-6 and TRBJ2-4, the CDR3 gives the full variable domain: DAGVTQSPTHLIKTRGQQVTLRCSPKSGHDTVSWYQQALGQGPQFIFQYYEEEERQRGNFPDRFSGHQFPNYSSELNVNALLLGDSALYLCASSLTAGPIKNIQYFGAGTRLSVL.

This clone was recorded only once. The J gene is TRBJ2-5, the V gene TRBV6-5; TRBD1 agrees at 8 bases. Looked up from germline, CDR1 is MNHEY and CDR2 is SVGAGI. V shed 6 bases, J shed 7 bases, and the junction held 10 bases outside the gene matches. The CDR3 sequence is 14 residues long. The CDR3 DNA follows: TGTGCCAGCAGCCGCCCAGGGGGCGAGACGACCCAGTACTTC. It specifies CASSRPGGETTQYF.

There are a few counts of this clone. The rearrangement uses TRBV2 and TRBJ1-1, with D perhaps matching TRBD1 (5 bases). From germline, CDR1 is SNHLY and CDR2 FYNNEI. V lost 11 bases and J lost 6, with 22 bases in between. CDR3 size: 14 residues. The CDR3 spells CAAEPGGQGSEAFF. The CDR3 DNA follows: TGTGCCGCCGAACCGGGCGGTCAGGGCTCTGAAGCTTTCTTT.

The V and J genes are TRBV7-2 and TRBJ2-2; D may be TRBD1 (6 bases). CDR3 length equals 16 residues. The ends were cut back, 10 bases at V and 1 base at J, with 19 bases in the middle. CDR1 is SGHTA, CDR2 FQGNSA, per germline. The DNA for the CDR3 is TGTGCCACCAAATTGGTGGGGGCGAAGAACACCGGGGAGCTGTTTTTT. Translated, it gives CATKLVGAKNTGELFF.

The CDR3 sequence: CASSPGSSGNQPQHF. CDR3 sequence (DNA): TGTGCCAGCAGCCCGGGGAGTTCTGGGAATCAGCCCCAGCATTTT. V is TRBV11-2 and J is TRBJ1-5, with D unclear. Germline V CDR1 and CDR2: SGHAT, FQNNGV. This CDR3 spans 15 amino acids. Trimming removed 5 bases at V and 4 bases at J, with 15 bases between.

The chain employs TRBV9 and TRBJ1-6; D is unclear. Germline CDR1 is SGDLS and CDR2 is YYNGEE. The CDR3 consists of 15 residues. Trimming pared 1 base from V and 0 bases from J, leaving 5 bases between. The CDR3 DNA is TGTGCCAGCAGCGTATCAGTCTCCTATAATTCACCCCTCCACTTT. Translation gives CASSVSVSYNSPLHF.

V usage is TRBV10-3 and J usage is TRBJ2-6; D unclear. The CDR3 spans 17 residues. The germline V and J ends were trimmed by 2 bases and 0 bases, with 11 bases remaining between them. The germline V gene has CDR1 ENHRY and CDR2 SYGVKD. CDR3 nucleotides: TGTGCCATCAGTGAGCCCACGAGGCTCTCTGGGGCCAACGTCCTGACTTTC. This translates into CAISEPTRLSGANVLTF.

J is TRBJ2-5 and V is TRBV2, with TRBD2 identical over 7 bases. The CDR3 is 14 amino acids. Germline values: CDR1 SNHLY, CDR2 FYNNEI. V was pared by 7 bases and J by 2 bases, with 7 bases of the junction left unmatched. The CDR3 here is CASNQRGSQETQYF. CDR3 DNA: TGTGCCAGCAATCAGCGGGGTTCGCAAGAGACCCAGTACTTC.

The CDR3 region is CSVRGLDQPQHF. The CDR3 DNA reads TGCAGCGTCAGGGGGCTTGATCAGCCCCAGCATTTT. The chain links TRBV29-1 to TRBJ1-5; 8 bases agree with TRBD1. The CDR3 has 12 amino acids. CDR1 is SQVTM, CDR2 ANQGSEA, per germline. V lost 6 bases and J lost 5; bases outside the gene matches: 3.

The chain links TRBV5-1 to TRBJ1-2; D is ambiguous. V gave up 0 bases and J gave up 3 bases, with 6 bases separating them. The CDR3 is made up of 13 amino acids. Germline CDR1 and CDR2: SGHRS and YFSETQ. CDR3 DNA sequence: TGCGCCAGCAGCTTGGTTGCGGACTATGGCTACACCTTC. Amino acids: CASSLVADYGYTF.

The chain uses TRBV19 and TRBJ2-1; the match to TRBD2 covers 7 bases. The CDR3 is 15 amino acids. V lost 6 bases and J lost 3; bases outside the gene matches: 8. Germline CDR1 LNHDA, CDR2 SQIVND (reference sequence). The CDR3 loop is CASRGGEPSYNEQFF. CDR3 bases: TGTGCCAGTAGGGGGGGGGAGCCTAGCTACAATGAGCAGTTCTTC. Full variable domain (remainder filled in from reference TRBV19 and TRBJ2-1): DGGITQSPKYLFRKEGQNVTLSCEQNLNHDAMYWYRQDPGQGLRLIYYSQIVNDFQKGDIAEGYSVSREKKESFPLTVTSAQKNPTAFYLCASRGGEPSYNEQFFGPGTRLTVL.

The genes are TRBV5-4 and TRBJ1-1; 8 bases align to TRBD1. The CDR3 is 15 residues long. Germline lookup yields CDR1 SGHNT and CDR2 YYREEE (reference sequence). Trimming cost V 4 bases and J 4 bases; bases outside gene matches: 9. The CDR3 is CASSPTTGVGTEAFF. Written as DNA, the CDR3 is TGTGCCAGCAGCCCCACGACAGGGGTTGGCACTGAAGCTTTCTTT. Together with reference TRBV5-4 and TRBJ1-1, the CDR3 gives the full variable domain: ETGVTQSPTHLIKTRGQQVTLRCSSQSGHNTVSWYQQALGQGPQFIFQYYREEENGRGNFPPRFSGLQFPNYSSELNVNALELDDSALYLCASSPTTGVGTEAFFGQGTRLTVV.

The chain has TRBV25-1 and TRBJ2-7; 9 nucleotides agree with TRBD1. Per germline, CDR1 MGHDK and CDR2 SYGVNS. V lost 3 bases to trimming and J lost 1 base; unmatched junction nucleotides: 4. The CDR3 spans 15 residues. CDR3 amino acids: CASSDSGTGSYEQYF. The CDR3 coding sequence is TGTGCCAGCAGTGATTCCGGGACAGGGTCCTACGAGCAGTACTTC.

CDR3 region: CASSDAEGAEGNSPLHF. CDR3 coding DNA: TGTGCCAGCAGTGACGCCGAGGGGGCGGAAGGTAATTCACCCCTCCACTTT. V is TRBV6-4 and J is TRBJ1-6; 7 nucleotides match TRBD1. The CDR3 covers 17 residues. The junction had 10 bases not matched to a gene; V was cut back by 2 bases and J by 6 bases. Looked up from germline, CDR1 is MRHNA and CDR2 is SNTAGT.

The genes are TRBV6-6 and TRBJ2-1; 9 bases match TRBD1. CDR1 and CDR2 (germline): MNHNY, SVGAGI (reference sequence). The CDR3 totals 14 residues. J gave up 8 bases and V 2 bases, and 4 bases lay outside the gene matches. The CDR3 DNA sequence: TGTGCCAGCAGTTACGCACAGGGGGCTGATGAGCAGTTCTTC. Protein sequence: CASSYAQGADEQFF.

The chain couples TRBV7-2 to TRBJ2-1, with 8 bases fitting TRBD2. This CDR3 contains 14 residues. The V gene's germline CDR1 is SGHTA and CDR2 FQGNSA. With 5 bases clipped from V and 5 bases from J, the junction kept 5 bases outside the gene matches. The chain's CDR3 is CASSPGGVHNEQFF. CDR3 DNA: TGTGCCAGCAGCCCCGGGGGGGTCCACAATGAGCAGTTCTTC. Full variable domain (missing parts from reference TRBV7-2 and TRBJ2-1): GAGVSQSPSNKVTEKGKDVELRCDPISGHTALYWYRQSLGQGLEFLIYFQGNSAPDKSGLPSDRFSAERTGGSVSTLTIQRTQQEDSAVYLCASSPGGVHNEQFFGPGTRLTVL.

This clone was found once. The chain employs TRBV6-6 and TRBJ2-5; possible D gene TRBD1, 6 bases. The end of the DNA fits TRBJ2-7 better, so the J call may be wrong. CDR3 length: 13 amino acids. From germline, CDR1 is MNHNY and CDR2 SVGAGI (reference sequence). CDR3 nucleotides: TGTGCCAGCTACTCCAGGGGCTCCTACGAGCAGTACTTC. It specifies CASYSRGSYEQYF.

This chain uses TRBV6-1 with TRBJ1-5; 9 bases are shared with TRBD1. The CDR3 totals 16 residues. The V gene end was trimmed by 3 bases and the J gene end by 4 bases; junction bases not matched to a gene: 7. CDR1 and CDR2 (germline): MNHNS, SASEGT. The CDR3 nucleotides are TGTGCCAGCAGTGATGTCCCGGGGACAGGGAATCAGCCCCAGCATTTT. Amino acids: CASSDVPGTGNQPQHF.

The chain joins TRBV19 to TRBJ1-1; 8 bases align to TRBD1. The ends lost 7 bases at V and 4 bases at J; junction bases unmatched: 8. The CDR3 length is 14 residues. Germline lookup yields CDR1 LNHDA and CDR2 SQIVND (reference sequence). The CDR3, as DNA: TGTGCCAGTACCACACAGGGGGTGGGCACTGAAGCTTTCTTT. Translated, it gives CASTTQGVGTEAFF.

The gene calls are TRBV2 and TRBJ1-3; 7 bases fit TRBD1. Trimming removed 1 base from V and 3 bases from J; junction bases left unmatched: 3. Germline lookup yields CDR1 SNHLY and CDR2 FYNNEI. The CDR3 covers 15 residues. The CDR3 bases are TGTGCCAGCAGTGAAGACAGGGGATATGGAAACACCATATATTTT. This translates into CASSEDRGYGNTIYF.

V usage is TRBV5-6 and J usage is TRBJ1-2; D might be TRBD1 (6 bases). Germline values: CDR1 SGHDT, CDR2 YYEEEE. The CDR3 has 15 residues. Deletions cut 2 bases from V and 6 bases from J, with 17 bases between. CDR3 residues: CASSFPLTGRDGYTF. In DNA form, the CDR3 reads TGTGCCAGCAGCTTCCCCCTCACAGGGAGGGATGGCTACACCTTC.

The chain carries TRBV18 and TRBJ2-6, with D unclear. Germline V lookup: CDR1 KGHSH, CDR2 LQKENI. Trimming removed 3 bases at V and 0 bases at J, with 6 bases between. This CDR3 comprises 15 residues. The CDR3 DNA is TGTGCCAGCTCACCTGGGCTCTCTGGGGCCAACGTCCTGACTTTC. Its protein is CASSPGLSGANVLTF.